These 17 T cell receptor beta chains share one sample of origin, sequenced in a study of regulatory T cells in long-lasting Graves disease. With iRepertoire HTBI primers and Arm-PCR of CDR3 regions, TCR beta libraries were built. In TCRdb, the multiplex PCR reads were re-called with MiXCR into one record per CDR3 protein. The table has 310,000 or so distinct CDR3 sequences, around a fifth seen once. Time point: persistent/refractory GD, antithyroid drugs over 5 years with positive TRAb. PBMCs were the source of the RNA used for TCR sequencing. Sequencing was performed on peripheral blood mononuclear cells (PBMCs), taken when the disease was refractory, from a patient treated with antithyroid drugs. These receptors all stem from a female donor with Graves disease.

This clonotype was detected a few times. This chain uses TRBV18 with TRBJ1-5, with D uncertain. Deletions cut 2 bases from V and 0 bases from J, with 5 bases between. The CDR3 has 14 amino acids. Germline loops: CDR1 KGHSH, CDR2 LQKENI. The CDR3 loop reads CASSPEGSNQPQHF. CDR3 nucleotide sequence: TGTGCCAGCTCACCAGAGGGTAGCAATCAGCCCCAGCATTTT.

This clonotype was detected ten times or more. The chain is built from TRBV20-1 and TRBJ2-5; 12 bases are a match to TRBD2. This CDR3 has 17 amino acids. Germline assignment: CDR1 DFQATT and CDR2 SNEGSKA (reference sequence). V shed 5 bases, J shed 2 bases, and the junction held 12 bases outside the gene matches. CDR3 in amino acids: CSAQGWGLAGVQETQYF. The CDR3 DNA sequence: TGCAGTGCTCAAGGGTGGGGACTAGCGGGCGTACAAGAGACCCAGTACTTC.

This clonotype was recorded many times. The rearrangement links TRBV28 to TRBJ1-2; no definite D call. Germline V gene data show CDR1 as MDHEN and CDR2 as SYDVKM. V was clipped by 6 bases and J by 2 bases, with 10 bases between them. The CDR3 runs to 13 residues. The DNA for the CDR3 is TGTGCCAGCAGAACTGACATAAACTATGGCTACACCTTC. This codes for CASRTDINYGYTF.

This clonotype was found many times. V and J are TRBV27 and TRBJ2-5; no clear D. V lost 5 bases, J lost 9 bases, and 13 bases lay in between. The CDR3 extends over 12 amino acids. Germline V lookup: CDR1 MNHEY, CDR2 SMNVEV (reference sequence). The CDR3 DNA sequence: TGTGCCAGCAGTGATCGCGCTGCGGCCCAGTACTTC. Residues: CASSDRAAAQYF.

Comment on this clonotype: It may be a read error: a sequence one base away is much more abundant. The J gene is TRBJ2-1, the V gene TRBV11-2, with TRBD2 identical over 9 bases. CDR3 size: 15 residues. Germline-derived CDR1 and CDR2 are SGHAT and FQNNGV. In DNA form, the CDR3 reads TGTGCCAGCAGCCTGTGGGCGGGGGGGCAAGAGACCCAGCACTTC. Its protein is CASSLWAGGQETQHF.

At least ten counts were recorded for this clonotype. This rearrangement joins TRBV28 to TRBJ1-2; D gene ambiguous. The length of the CDR3 is 12 residues. Germline V gene lookup returns CDR1 MDHEN and CDR2 SYDVKM. The ends were cut back, 8 bases at V and 2 bases at J, with 9 bases in the middle. Here the CDR3 DNA reads TGTGCCAGCTCGACGTTGAACTATGGCTACACCTTC. This sequence encodes CASSTLNYGYTF.

The genes are TRBV20-1 and TRBJ1-6; a weak D match, TRBD1 (6 bases). The CDR3 covers 17 residues. Germline lookup yields CDR1 DFQATT and CDR2 SNEGSKA (reference sequence). V was cut by 5 bases and J by 0 bases, with 17 bases left in between. The CDR3 reads CSAQDSGLSSYNSPLHF. CDR3 DNA: TGCAGTGCTCAGGACAGCGGGCTGAGCTCCTATAATTCACCCCTCCACTTT.

This clonotype came up a few times. The V gene is TRBV13, the J gene TRBJ2-7, with D possibly TRBD2 on 5 matching bases. V lost 5 bases to trimming and J lost 6 bases, with 17 bases between them. Per the germline V gene, CDR1 is PRHDT and CDR2 is FYEKMQ (reference sequence). The CDR3 totals 14 residues. The chain's CDR3 is CASSSGQKGSEQYF. CDR3 in DNA: TGTGCCAGCAGCAGCGGCCAGAAGGGATCCGAGCAGTACTTC.

V and J are TRBV7-2 and TRBJ1-3, with a possible D match to TRBD1 (5 bases). Trimming took off 3 bases at V and 3 bases at J, with 9 bases between the two ends. Germline V gene lookup returns CDR1 SGHTA and CDR2 FQGNSA. There are 14 residues in the CDR3. CDR3 loop: CASSLGGNGNTIYF. The CDR3 DNA sequence: TGTGCCAGCAGCTTGGGGGGAAATGGAAACACCATATATTTT.

This clonotype was recorded many times. The chain links TRBV27 to TRBJ1-2; D remains unclear. Germline V gene lookup returns CDR1 MNHEY and CDR2 SMNVEV (reference sequence). The CDR3 sequence is 15 residues long. Trimming cost V 6 bases and J 0 bases, with 14 bases left between them. The CDR3 nucleotides are TGTGCCAGCAGCGCCGACCGGGAACCTAACTATGGCTACACCTTC. This translates into CASSADREPNYGYTF.

The chain couples TRBV20-1 to TRBJ1-1; no reliable D call. This CDR3 is 13 amino acids long. The ends were cut back, 6 bases at V and 4 bases at J, with 15 bases in the middle. The germline gives CDR1 DFQATT, CDR2 SNEGSKA (reference sequence). The CDR3 loop is CSATVWVGTEAFF. The CDR3, as DNA: TGCAGTGCCACGGTATGGGTCGGCACTGAAGCTTTCTTT.

Turning to this clonotype: A much more abundant neighbour one base away suggests this may be a read error. This chain uses TRBV29-1 with TRBJ2-7; 8 bases map to TRBD1. Germline-derived CDR1 and CDR2 are SQVTM and ANQGSEA. V lost 7 bases and J lost 6; bases outside the gene matches: 5. The CDR3 consists of 11 residues. CDR3 in DNA: TGCAGCGCCTACAGGGGGAGCGAGCAGTACTTC. Translated: CSAYRGSEQYF.

Comments on this clonotype: A far larger clone differs by one base, so this is likely a read error. The CDR3 reads CASSLTRGGGVQETQYF. In nucleotides, the CDR3 is TGTGCCAGCAGCTTGACGCGGGGGGGGGGGGTCCAAGAGACCCAGTACTTC. The rearrangement uses TRBV11-1 and TRBJ2-5, with 9 bases fitting TRBD2. V trimming: 3 bases; J trimming: 1 base; junction bases outside the gene matches: 9. The CDR3 length is 17 residues. Germline values: CDR1 SGHAT, CDR2 FQDESV (reference sequence).

A few counts support this clonotype. The rearrangement joins TRBV20-1 to TRBJ1-6; no definite D call. CDR1 and CDR2 (germline): DFQATT, SNEGSKA (reference sequence). This CDR3 has 13 residues. Trimming removed 4 bases from V and 3 bases from J, with 7 bases in between. The CDR3 region is CSATGGYNSPLHF. CDR3 sequence (DNA): TGCAGTGCTACGGGCGGCTATAATTCACCCCTCCACTTT.

This clonotype showed up just a few times. The chain couples TRBV20-1 to TRBJ2-7, with 7 bases aligning to TRBD2. The junction had 16 bases not matched to a gene; V was cut back by 1 base and J by 4 bases. Germline CDR1 DFQATT, CDR2 SNEGSKA (reference sequence). CDR3 length: 17 residues. The CDR3 reads CSARGTSPGRGVYEQYF. CDR3 sequence (DNA): TGCAGTGCTAGAGGCACTTCACCGGGACGGGGGGTTTACGAGCAGTACTTC.

A note on this clonotype: A much bigger clone sits one base away, suggesting this may be a read error. V usage is TRBV7-2 and J usage is TRBJ2-3; D is ambiguous. CDR1 SGHTA and CDR2 FQGNSA come from the germline V gene. CDR3 length: 14 amino acids. V was shortened by 1 base and J by 2 bases, with 7 bases between the two germline ends. CDR3 bases: TGTACCAGCAGCTTAGAATCCCCCACAGATACGCAGTATTTT. Translation: CTSSLESPTDTQYF.

The chain combines TRBV18 with TRBJ2-5; 10 bases align to TRBD2. The better agreement between TRBJ2-1 and the DNA end casts doubt on the J call. This CDR3 has 15 residues. Germline V gene data show CDR1 as KGHSH and CDR2 as LQKENI. The CDR3 DNA reads as TGTGCCAGCTCACTAACTAGCGGGGATTACAATGAGCAGTTCTTC. Translated, it gives CASSLTSGDYNEQFF.